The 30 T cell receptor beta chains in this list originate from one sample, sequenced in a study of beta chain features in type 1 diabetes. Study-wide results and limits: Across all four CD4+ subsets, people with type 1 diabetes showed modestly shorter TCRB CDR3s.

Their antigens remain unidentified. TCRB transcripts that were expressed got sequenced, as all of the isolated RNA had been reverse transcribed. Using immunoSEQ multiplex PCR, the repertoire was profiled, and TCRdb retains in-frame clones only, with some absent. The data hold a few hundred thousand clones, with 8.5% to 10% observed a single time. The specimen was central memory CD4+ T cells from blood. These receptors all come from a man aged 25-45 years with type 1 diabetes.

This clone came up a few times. The CDR3 DNA reads TGCAGCGCCCGGGGTGACAGGGAGGGTGAGCAGTTCTTC. Protein sequence: CSARGDREGEQFF. The V and J genes are TRBV29-1 and TRBJ2-1; D is tentatively TRBD1 or TRBD2 (7 bases each). This CDR3 comprises 13 residues. Trimming shortened V by 7 bases and J by 9 bases, and 19 bases separated the two germline ends. Germline CDR1 and CDR2: SQVTM and ANQGSEA.

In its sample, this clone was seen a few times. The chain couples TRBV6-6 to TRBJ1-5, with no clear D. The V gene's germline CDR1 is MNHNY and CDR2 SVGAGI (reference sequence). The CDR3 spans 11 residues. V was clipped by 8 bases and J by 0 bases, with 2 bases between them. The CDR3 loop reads CASCSNQPQHF. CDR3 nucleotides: TGTGCCAGCTGTAGCAATCAGCCCCAGCATTTT.

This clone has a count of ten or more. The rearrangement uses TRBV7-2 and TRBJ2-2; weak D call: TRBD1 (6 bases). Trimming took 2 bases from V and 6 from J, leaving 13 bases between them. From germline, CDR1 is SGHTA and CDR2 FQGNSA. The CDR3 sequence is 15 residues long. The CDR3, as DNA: TGTGCCAGCAGCTTAAGGGGGATCGACCCCGGGGAGCTGTTTTTT. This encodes CASSLRGIDPGELFF.

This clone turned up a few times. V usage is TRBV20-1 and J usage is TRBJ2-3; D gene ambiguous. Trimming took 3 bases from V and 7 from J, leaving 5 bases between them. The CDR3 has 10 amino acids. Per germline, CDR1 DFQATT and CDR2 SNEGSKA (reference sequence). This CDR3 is CSASNYTQYF. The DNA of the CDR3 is TGCAGTGCTAGTAATTATACGCAGTATTTT.

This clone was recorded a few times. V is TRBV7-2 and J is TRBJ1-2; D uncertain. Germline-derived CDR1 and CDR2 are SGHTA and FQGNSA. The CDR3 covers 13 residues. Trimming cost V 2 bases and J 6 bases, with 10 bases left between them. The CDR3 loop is CASSLKSDHGYTF. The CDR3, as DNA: TGTGCCAGCAGCTTAAAATCCGACCATGGCTACACCTTC.

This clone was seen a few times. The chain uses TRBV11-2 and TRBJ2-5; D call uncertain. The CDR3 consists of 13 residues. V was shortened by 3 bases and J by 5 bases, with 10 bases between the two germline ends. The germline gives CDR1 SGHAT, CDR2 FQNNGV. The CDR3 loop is CASSFGPAETQYF. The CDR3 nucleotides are TGTGCCAGCAGCTTCGGGCCGGCGGAGACCCAGTACTTC. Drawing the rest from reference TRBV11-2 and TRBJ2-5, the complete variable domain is EAGVAQSPRYKIIEKRQSVAFWCNPISGHATLYWYQQILGQGPKLLIQFQNNGVVDDSQLPKDRFSAERLKGVDSTLKIQPAKLEDSAVYLCASSFGPAETQYFGPGTRLLVL.

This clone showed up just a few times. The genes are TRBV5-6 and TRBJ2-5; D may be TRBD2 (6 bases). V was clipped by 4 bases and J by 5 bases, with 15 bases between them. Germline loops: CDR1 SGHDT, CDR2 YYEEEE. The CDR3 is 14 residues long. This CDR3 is CASSVNGRMETQYF. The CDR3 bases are TGTGCCAGCAGCGTAAACGGGAGAATGGAGACCCAGTACTTC.

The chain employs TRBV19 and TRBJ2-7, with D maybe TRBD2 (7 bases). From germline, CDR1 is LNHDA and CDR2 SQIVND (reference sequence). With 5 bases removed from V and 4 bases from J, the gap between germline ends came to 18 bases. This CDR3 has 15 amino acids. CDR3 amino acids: CASSAQGGGTYEQYF. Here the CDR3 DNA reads TGTGCCAGTAGTGCGCAGGGAGGGGGAACGTACGAGCAGTACTTC.

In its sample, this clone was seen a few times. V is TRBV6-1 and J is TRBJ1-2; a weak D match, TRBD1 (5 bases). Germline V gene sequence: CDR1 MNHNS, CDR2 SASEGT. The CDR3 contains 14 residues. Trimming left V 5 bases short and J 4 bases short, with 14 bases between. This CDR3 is CASSFREVSYGYTF. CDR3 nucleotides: TGTGCCAGCAGTTTCAGGGAGGTGAGCTATGGCTACACCTTC.

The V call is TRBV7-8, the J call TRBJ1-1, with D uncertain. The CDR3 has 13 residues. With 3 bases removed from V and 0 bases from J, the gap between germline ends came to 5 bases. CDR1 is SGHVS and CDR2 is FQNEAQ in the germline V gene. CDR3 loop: CASSLRMNTEAFF. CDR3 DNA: TGTGCCAGCAGCTTGAGAATGAACACTGAAGCTTTCTTT.

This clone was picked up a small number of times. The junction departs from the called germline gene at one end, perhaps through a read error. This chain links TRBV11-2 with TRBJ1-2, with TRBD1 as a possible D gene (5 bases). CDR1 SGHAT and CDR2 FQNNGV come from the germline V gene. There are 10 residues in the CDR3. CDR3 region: CASTPTRGSF. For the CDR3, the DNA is TGTGCCAGCACCCCTACGAGGGGATCCTTC. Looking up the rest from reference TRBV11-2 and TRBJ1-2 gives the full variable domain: EAGVAQSPRYKIIEKRQSVAFWCNPISGHATLYWYQQILGQGPKLLIQFQNNGVVDDSQLPKDRFSAERLKGVDSTLKIQPAKLEDSAVYLCASTPTRGSFGSGTRLTVV.

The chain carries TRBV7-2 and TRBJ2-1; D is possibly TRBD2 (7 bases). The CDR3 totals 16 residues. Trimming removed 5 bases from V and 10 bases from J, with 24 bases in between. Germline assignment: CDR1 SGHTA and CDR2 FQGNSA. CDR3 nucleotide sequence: TGTGCCAGCAGCAGAAGCGGGGTAGGGACAATAGAGGAGCAGTTCTTC. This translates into CASSRSGVGTIEEQFF. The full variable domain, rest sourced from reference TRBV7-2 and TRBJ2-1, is GAGVSQSPSNKVTEKGKDVELRCDPISGHTALYWYRQSLGQGLEFLIYFQGNSAPDKSGLPSDRFSAERTGGSVSTLTIQRTQQEDSAVYLCASSRSGVGTIEEQFFGPGTRLTVL.

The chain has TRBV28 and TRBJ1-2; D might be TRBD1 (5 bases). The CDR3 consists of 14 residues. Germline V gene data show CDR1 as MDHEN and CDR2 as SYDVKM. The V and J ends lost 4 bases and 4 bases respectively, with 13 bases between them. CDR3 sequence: CASSSGAYPYGYTF. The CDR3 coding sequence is TGTGCCAGCAGTTCTGGGGCGTATCCCTATGGCTACACCTTC.

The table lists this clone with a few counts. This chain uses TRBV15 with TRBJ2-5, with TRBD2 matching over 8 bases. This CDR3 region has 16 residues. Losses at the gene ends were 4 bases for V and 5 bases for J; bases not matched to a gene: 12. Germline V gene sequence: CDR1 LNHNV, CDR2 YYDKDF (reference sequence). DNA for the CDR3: TGTGCCACCAGCAACACACTAGCGGAGAACCGGGAGACCCAGTACTTC. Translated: CATSNTLAENRETQYF.

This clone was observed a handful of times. The CDR3 protein is CASSLMTVKGEQYF. DNA of the CDR3: TGTGCCAGCAGCTTAATGACGGTTAAAGGCGAGCAGTACTTC. V and J are TRBV7-9 and TRBJ2-7; D uncertain. Trimming cost V 2 bases and J 6 bases, with 14 bases left between them. CDR3 size: 14 residues. Germline CDR1 is SEHNR and CDR2 is FQNEAQ (reference sequence).

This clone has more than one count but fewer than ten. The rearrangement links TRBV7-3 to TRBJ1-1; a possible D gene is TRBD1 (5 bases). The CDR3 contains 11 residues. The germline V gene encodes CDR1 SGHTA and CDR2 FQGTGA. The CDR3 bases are TGTGTAATCAGGGTGGACACTGAAGCTTTCTTT. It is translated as CVIRVDTEAFF.

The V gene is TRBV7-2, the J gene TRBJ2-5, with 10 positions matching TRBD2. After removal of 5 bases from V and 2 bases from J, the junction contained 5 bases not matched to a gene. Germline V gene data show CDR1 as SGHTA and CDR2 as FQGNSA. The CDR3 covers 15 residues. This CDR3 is CASSPRTSGQETQYF. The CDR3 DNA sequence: TGTGCCAGCAGCCCTAGGACTAGCGGTCAAGAGACCCAGTACTTC. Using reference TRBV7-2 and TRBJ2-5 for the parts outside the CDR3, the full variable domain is GAGVSQSPSNKVTEKGKDVELRCDPISGHTALYWYRQSLGQGLEFLIYFQGNSAPDKSGLPSDRFSAERTGGSVSTLTIQRTQQEDSAVYLCASSPRTSGQETQYFGPGTRLLVL.

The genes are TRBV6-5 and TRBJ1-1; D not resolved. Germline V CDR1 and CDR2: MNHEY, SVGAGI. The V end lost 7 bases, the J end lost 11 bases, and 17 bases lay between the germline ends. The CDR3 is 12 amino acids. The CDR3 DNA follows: TGTGCCAGCACGCTTCAACGGGTAGGGGCTTTCTTT. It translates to CASTLQRVGAFF.

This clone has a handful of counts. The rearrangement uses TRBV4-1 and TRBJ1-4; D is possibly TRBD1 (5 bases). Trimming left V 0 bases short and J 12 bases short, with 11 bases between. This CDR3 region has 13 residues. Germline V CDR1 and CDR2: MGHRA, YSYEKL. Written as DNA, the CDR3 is TGCGCCAGCAGCCAAGAATGGGGGGGACAACTGTTTTTT. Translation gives CASSQEWGGQLFF.

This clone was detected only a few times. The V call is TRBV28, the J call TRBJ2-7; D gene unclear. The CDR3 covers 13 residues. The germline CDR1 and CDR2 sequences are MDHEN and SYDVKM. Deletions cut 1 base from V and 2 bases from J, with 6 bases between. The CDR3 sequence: CASSLSAPYEQYF. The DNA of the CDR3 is TGTGCCAGCAGTTTATCTGCCCCCTACGAGCAGTACTTC.

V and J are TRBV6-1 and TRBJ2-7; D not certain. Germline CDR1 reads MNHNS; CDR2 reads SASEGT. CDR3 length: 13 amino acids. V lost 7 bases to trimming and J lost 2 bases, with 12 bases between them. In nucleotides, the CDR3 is TGTGCCAGCACTATAGGTTCCCCCTACGAGCAGTACTTC. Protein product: CASTIGSPYEQYF.

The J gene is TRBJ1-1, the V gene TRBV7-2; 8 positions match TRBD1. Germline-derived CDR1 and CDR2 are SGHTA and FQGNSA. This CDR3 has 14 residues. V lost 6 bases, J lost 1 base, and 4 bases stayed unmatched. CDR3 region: CASRGGQANTEAFF. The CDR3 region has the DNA TGTGCCAGCAGGGGGGGACAGGCGAACACTGAAGCTTTCTTT.

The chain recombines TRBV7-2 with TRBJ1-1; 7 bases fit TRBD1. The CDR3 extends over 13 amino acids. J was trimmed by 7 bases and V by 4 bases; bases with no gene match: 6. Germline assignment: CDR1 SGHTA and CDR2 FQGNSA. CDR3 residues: CASSSGGLGEAFF. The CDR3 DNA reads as TGTGCCAGCAGCTCAGGGGGGTTGGGTGAAGCTTTCTTT.

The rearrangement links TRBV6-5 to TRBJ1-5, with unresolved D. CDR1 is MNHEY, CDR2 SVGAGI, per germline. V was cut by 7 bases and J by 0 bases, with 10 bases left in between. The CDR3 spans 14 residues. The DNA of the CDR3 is TGTGCCAGCAAGTCTGCAGATAGCAATCAGCCCCAGCATTTT. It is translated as CASKSADSNQPQHF.

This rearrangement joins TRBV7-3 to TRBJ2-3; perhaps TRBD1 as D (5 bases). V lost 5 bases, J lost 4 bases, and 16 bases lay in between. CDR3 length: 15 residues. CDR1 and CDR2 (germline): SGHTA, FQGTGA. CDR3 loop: CASSKDPSRADTQYF. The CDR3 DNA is TGTGCCAGCAGCAAAGACCCCTCCAGGGCAGATACGCAGTATTTT.

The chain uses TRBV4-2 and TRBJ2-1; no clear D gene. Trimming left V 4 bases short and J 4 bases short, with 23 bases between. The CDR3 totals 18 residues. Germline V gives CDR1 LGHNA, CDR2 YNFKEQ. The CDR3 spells CASSPAQLSDGPYNEQFF. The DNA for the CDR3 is TGTGCCAGCAGCCCGGCCCAATTAAGCGACGGGCCATACAATGAGCAGTTCTTC.

CDR3 protein: CASHGRTRYTDTQYF. CDR3 coding DNA: TGTGCCAGCCACGGCCGGACTAGATACACAGATACGCAGTATTTT. This chain connects TRBV6-6 to TRBJ2-3, with TRBD2 matching 7 bases. The CDR3 loop spans 15 amino acids. With 8 bases clipped from V and 2 bases from J, the junction kept 10 bases outside the gene matches. Germline loops: CDR1 MNHNY, CDR2 SVGAGI (reference sequence).

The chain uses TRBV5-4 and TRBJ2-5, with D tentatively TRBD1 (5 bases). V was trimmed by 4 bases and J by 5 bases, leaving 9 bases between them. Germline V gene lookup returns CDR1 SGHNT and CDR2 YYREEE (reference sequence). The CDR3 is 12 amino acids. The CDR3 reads CASSPRAETQYF. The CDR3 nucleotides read TGTGCCAGCAGCCCCAGGGCCGAGACCCAGTACTTC.

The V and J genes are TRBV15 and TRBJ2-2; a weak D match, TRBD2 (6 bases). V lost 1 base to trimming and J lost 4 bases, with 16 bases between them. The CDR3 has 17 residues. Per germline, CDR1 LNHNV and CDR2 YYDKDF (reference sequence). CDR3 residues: CATSRVRVGAGTGELFF. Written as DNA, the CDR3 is TGTGCCACCAGCAGAGTTCGGGTGGGAGCGGGCACCGGGGAGCTGTTTTTT.

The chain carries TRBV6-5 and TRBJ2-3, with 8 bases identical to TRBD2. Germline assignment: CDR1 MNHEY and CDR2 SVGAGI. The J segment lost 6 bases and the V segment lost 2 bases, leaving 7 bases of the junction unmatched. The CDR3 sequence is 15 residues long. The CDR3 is CASSYRAGEVDTQYF. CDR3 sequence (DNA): TGTGCCAGCAGTTACAGAGCGGGAGAGGTGGATACGCAGTATTTT.